The 21 T cell receptor beta chains below were found in one sample sequenced in a study of early T cells in non-severe SARS-CoV-2 infection. TCRdb ran MiXCR on the 5' RACE reads and lists one entry per CDR3 protein. The sample records 15,000 to 25,000 distinct CDR3 sequences, over 4% being singletons. Sample: whole blood. These TCRs come from an adult who was a healthcare worker with PCR-confirmed SARS-CoV-2 infection or an uninfected control (not recorded which).

This clonotype was observed at least ten times. The chain links TRBV5-1 to TRBJ2-5, with 8 bases aligning to TRBD2. V shed 2 bases, J shed 2 bases, and the junction held 8 bases outside the gene matches. The CDR3 covers 16 residues. The germline gives CDR1 SGHRS, CDR2 YFSETQ. The DNA for the CDR3 is TGCGCCAGCAGCTTCCCGCCGGGGGGGGTTCAAGAGACCCAGTACTTC. It codes for CASSFPPGGVQETQYF.

Points on this clonotype: The germline gene is not matched at one end of the junction; a read error may be the cause. The rearrangement joins TRBV12-3 or TRBV12-4 to TRBJ1-5; D might be TRBD1 (6 bases). This CDR3 spans 15 amino acids. CDR3 DNA sequence: TGTGCCAGCAGTTTCGGGGGGGCGAGCAATCAGTCCCAGCATTTT. Translating it yields CASSFGGASNQSQHF.

This clonotype is medium-sized within its sample. V is TRBV29-1 and J is TRBJ2-5, with D possibly matching TRBD1 (5 bases). CDR3 length: 15 amino acids. CDR1 is SQVTM and CDR2 is ANQGSEA in the germline V gene. V lost 8 bases and J lost 2, with 21 bases in between. As DNA, the CDR3 is TGCAGCTTGGAGACTCGACAGATTGGTCAAGAGACCCAGTACTTC. Protein: CSLETRQIGQETQYF.

In this sample, this clonotype turned up many times. The chain has TRBV6-5 and TRBJ1-3; unclear D gene. Per germline, CDR1 MNHEY and CDR2 SVGAGI. The germline V and J ends were trimmed by 2 bases and 2 bases, with 7 bases remaining between them. The CDR3 sequence is 14 residues long. The CDR3 DNA reads as TGTGCCAGCAGTTACGGGCGGGCTGGAAACACCATATATTTT. Amino acids: CASSYGRAGNTIYF.

This clonotype is judged medium-sized. The rearrangement joins TRBV7-2 to TRBJ1-6, with TRBD1 as a possible D gene (5 bases). The V and J ends lost 2 bases and 10 bases respectively, with 15 bases between them. Germline V gene data show CDR1 as SGHTA and CDR2 as FQGNSA. The CDR3 covers 15 residues. CDR3 sequence (DNA): TGTGCCAGCAGCTTACGGATGGGGGAAGGGTCACCCCTCCACTTT. Translating gives CASSLRMGEGSPLHF.

This clonotype occurred many times. This chain links TRBV6-5 with TRBJ1-2; D may be TRBD1 (6 bases). The V and J ends lost 6 bases and 8 bases respectively, with 22 bases between them. CDR1 is MNHEY, CDR2 SVGAGI, per germline. CDR3 length: 15 residues. The CDR3 protein is CASSPGQHSRDGYTF. The CDR3 DNA reads TGTGCCAGCAGCCCAGGACAGCACTCCCGTGACGGCTACACCTTC.

This clonotype has ten or more counts. This sequence joins TRBV19 and TRBJ2-7; D is ambiguous. Germline CDR1 and CDR2: LNHDA and SQIVND (reference sequence). V lost 1 base to trimming and J lost 1 base, with 14 bases between them. The CDR3 extends over 16 amino acids. CDR3: CASSIAGRSVSYEQYF. The CDR3 region has the DNA TGTGCCAGTAGTATAGCAGGACGATCGGTTTCCTACGAGCAGTACTTC. Together with reference TRBV19 and TRBJ2-7, the CDR3 gives the full variable domain: DGGITQSPKYLFRKEGQNVTLSCEQNLNHDAMYWYRQDPGQGLRLIYYSQIVNDFQKGDIAEGYSVSREKKESFPLTVTSAQKNPTAFYLCASSIAGRSVSYEQYFGPGTRLTVT.

This clonotype was recorded a few times. As the CDR3 is not closed by the conserved phenylalanine or tryptophan, this likely results from a read error. The gene calls are TRBV5-1 and TRBJ1-1; D gene uncertain. V was cut by 3 bases and J by 7 bases, with 10 bases left in between. The CDR3 runs 12 residues. In germline, CDR1 is SGHRS, CDR2 YFSETQ. DNA of the CDR3: TGCGCCAGCAGCTACCCGCGTGGTGAAGCTTTCTCT. It encodes CASSYPRGEAFS.

This clonotype was picked up many times. This chain joins TRBV3-1 and TRBJ2-2; D remains unclear. The CDR3 runs 17 residues. CDR1 and CDR2 (germline): LGHDT, YNNKEL (reference sequence). Trimming removed 2 bases at V and 4 bases at J, with 17 bases between. DNA for the CDR3: TGTGCCAGCAGCCAACCTCGAGGCCGCCCTGGCACCGGGGAGCTGTTTTTT. Protein: CASSQPRGRPGTGELFF.

This clonotype appeared many times. This rearrangement joins TRBV6-1 to TRBJ1-1, with 8 nucleotides matching TRBD1. V was clipped by 0 bases and J by 2 bases; unmatched bases: 5. The V gene's germline CDR1 is MNHNS and CDR2 SASEGT. CDR3 size: 16 residues. In DNA form, the CDR3 reads TGTGCCAGCAGTGAAGCGTGGGGGACAGGAAACACTGAAGCTTTCTTT. It codes for CASSEAWGTGNTEAFF.

This clonotype was recorded at least ten times. One end of the junction varies from germline; a read error may be responsible. The V gene is TRBV7-7, the J gene TRBJ2-2, with a weak D call TRBD1 (6 bases). The CDR3 spans 15 residues. Germline loops: CDR1 SSHAT, CDR2 FNYEAQ (reference sequence). This CDR3 reads CASSPDRANTGELFF. The CDR3 region has the DNA TGTGCTAGCAGCCCGGACAGAGCGAACACCGGGGAGCTGTTTTTT.

This clonotype was found many times. V gene TRBV7-2 combines with J gene TRBJ1-4; 10 nucleotides agree with TRBD1. Trimming at V came to 5 bases and at J to 8 bases, leaving 5 bases not matched to a gene. CDR3 length equals 14 residues. Germline V lookup: CDR1 SGHTA, CDR2 FQGNSA. CDR3 sequence reads: CASSVPGQGEKLFF. CDR3 coding DNA: TGTGCCAGCAGCGTGCCGGGACAGGGGGAAAAACTGTTTTTT.

Many counts were recorded for this clonotype. The V gene is TRBV5-1, the J gene TRBJ2-7, with 7 bases fitting TRBD1. The trim removed 4 bases at V and 6 bases at J, leaving 10 bases unmatched. Germline CDR1 is SGHRS and CDR2 is YFSETQ. This CDR3 has 14 residues. CDR3 in DNA: TGCGCCAGCAGCGGGCCGGGACAGCAGAGCGAGCAGTACTTC. Translating it yields CASSGPGQQSEQYF.

This clonotype has a count of ten or more. V and J are TRBV4-1 and TRBJ2-2; D perhaps matches TRBD2 (6 bases). Trimming took off 7 bases at V and 2 bases at J, with 11 bases between the two ends. Germline assignment: CDR1 MGHRA and CDR2 YSYEKL. The CDR3 length is 14 residues. CDR3 protein: CASKTAGNTGELFF. For the CDR3, the DNA is TGCGCCAGCAAGACGGCGGGAAACACCGGGGAGCTGTTTTTT.

The sample holds many counts of this clonotype. The chain combines TRBV5-4 with TRBJ2-5; the D gene could be TRBD1 or TRBD2 (6 bases each). V was shortened by 7 bases and J by 6 bases, with 13 bases between the two germline ends. The length of the CDR3 is 12 residues. Per the germline V gene, CDR1 is SGHNT and CDR2 is YYREEE (reference sequence). In nucleotides, the CDR3 is TGTGCCAGCGGTCTAGGGGGGCAGACCCAGTACTTC. Amino acids: CASGLGGQTQYF.

This clonotype came up many times. The gene calls are TRBV7-2 and TRBJ2-4; 8 bases map to TRBD2. This CDR3 contains 15 residues. Unmatched junction bases numbered 3, after V lost 0 bases and J lost 5 bases. Germline V gene sequence: CDR1 SGHTA, CDR2 FQGNSA. The CDR3, as DNA: TGTGCCAGCAGCTTAGCAGCGGGGGACCAAAACATTCAGTACTTC. Encoded protein: CASSLAAGDQNIQYF.

This clonotype was observed many times. The CDR3 DNA is TGTGCCAGCAGTTTATCGGTTTTATCAGGGGCGGTCTATGGCTACACCTTC. Amino acid sequence: CASSLSVLSGAVYGYTF. The chain carries TRBV27 and TRBJ1-2, with D possibly being TRBD1 (6 bases). The length of the CDR3 is 17 residues. With 0 bases removed from V and 4 bases from J, the gap between germline ends came to 18 bases. CDR1 and CDR2 (germline): MNHEY, SMNVEV (reference sequence).

The J gene is TRBJ1-1, the V gene TRBV7-3; D gene uncertain. Germline V gene data show CDR1 as SGHTA and CDR2 as FQGTGA. The CDR3 consists of 14 residues. V shed 4 bases and J shed 3 bases, with 12 bases lying between them. The CDR3 protein is CASSSDGSYTEAFF. CDR3 DNA: TGTGCCAGCAGCTCGGACGGATCCTACACTGAAGCTTTCTTT.

This clonotype occurred many times. One end of the junction fails to match germline, which may point to a read error. This rearrangement joins TRBV11-2 to TRBJ1-6; maybe TRBD1 (5 bases). CDR3 size: 14 residues. Germline V gene data show CDR1 as SGHAT and CDR2 as FQNNGV. Here the CDR3 DNA reads TGTGCCAGCAGCATAGACAGATATAATTCACCCCTCCACTTT. It yields the protein CASSIDRYNSPLHF. The full variable domain, rest sourced from reference TRBV11-2 and TRBJ1-6, is EAGVAQSPRYKIIEKRQSVAFWCNPISGHATLYWYQQILGQGPKLLIQFQNNGVVDDSQLPKDRFSAERLKGVDSTLKIQPAKLEDSAVYLCASSIDRYNSPLHFGNGTRLTVT.

This clonotype was observed at least ten times. The rearrangement uses TRBV7-8 and TRBJ2-1; D may correspond to TRBD1 or TRBD2 (6 bases each). The CDR3 runs 16 residues. Trimming stripped 3 bases from V and 8 bases from J, with 20 bases between. Germline CDR1 and CDR2: SGHVS and FQNEAQ. The CDR3 protein is CASSFLEGRGSHEQFF. The CDR3 coding sequence is TGTGCCAGCAGCTTCCTGGAGGGCAGGGGATCGCATGAGCAGTTCTTC.

This clonotype was detected a few times. One base away lies a much larger clone, so this may be a sequencing read error. The rearrangement uses TRBV5-1 and TRBJ2-5, with D unresolved. CDR3 length: 12 residues. Germline V gives CDR1 SGHRS, CDR2 YFSETQ. The CDR3 sequence: CVSSLVEETQYF. The CDR3 DNA reads as TGCGTCAGCAGCTTGGTGGAAGAGACCCAGTACTTC.